These 18 T cell receptor beta chains originate from one sample sequenced in a study of tumor-infiltrating lymphocytes in oesophageal squamous cell carcinoma. Via MiXCR, TCRdb re-called the PCR reads, giving one row per CDR3 protein. The sample lists about 16,000 distinct CDR3 sequences, approximately 43% occurring once. Specimen: blood. The origin of the receptors is a female donor with esophageal squamous cell carcinoma.

This clonotype came up many times. The chain links TRBV11-2 to TRBJ1-2; no definite D call. CDR1 and CDR2 from the germline V gene are SGHAT and FQNNGV. The length of the CDR3 is 15 residues. V lost 5 bases to trimming and J lost 2 bases, with 15 bases between them. The CDR3 loop is CASSLQAAGNYGYTF. The CDR3 DNA reads TGTGCCAGCAGCCTGCAAGCCGCGGGGAACTATGGCTACACCTTC.

The rearrangement links TRBV30 to TRBJ2-7; D gene unclear. Germline CDR1 is GTSNPN and CDR2 is SVGIG (reference sequence). V dropped 4 bases and J dropped 0 bases, with 10 bases sitting between them. The CDR3 totals 13 residues. CDR3 sequence (DNA): TGTGCCTGGATGGCCGGAACCTCCTACGAGCAGTACTTC. Translating gives CAWMAGTSYEQYF.

This chain links TRBV18 with TRBJ2-1; D is uncertain. Germline V gene data show CDR1 as KGHSH and CDR2 as LQKENI. The ends were cut back, 0 bases at V and 0 bases at J, with 12 bases in the middle. There are 17 residues in the CDR3. The CDR3: CASSPPSSLSSYNEQFF. The CDR3, as DNA: TGTGCCAGCTCACCACCGAGTAGTTTAAGCTCCTACAATGAGCAGTTCTTC.

The gene calls are TRBV7-3 and TRBJ2-7; 9 nucleotides agree with TRBD2. The CDR3 is made up of 14 amino acids. Per germline, CDR1 SGHTA and CDR2 FQGTGA. J gave up 7 bases and V 4 bases, and 8 bases lay outside the gene matches. The chain's CDR3 is CASSSIAGVGEQYF. CDR3 DNA: TGTGCCAGCAGCTCCATAGCGGGAGTGGGTGAGCAGTACTTC.

This clonotype was recorded at least ten times. The chain combines TRBV12-3 or TRBV12-4 with TRBJ2-3; D might be TRBD1 or TRBD2, each matching 6 bases. The germline V and J ends were trimmed by 2 bases and 1 base, with 16 bases remaining between them. The CDR3 runs 17 residues. This CDR3 is CASSLFLGGLGTDTQYF. In nucleotides, the CDR3 is TGTGCCAGCAGTTTATTTCTAGGGGGGCTGGGCACAGATACGCAGTATTTT.

This chain links TRBV7-4 with TRBJ2-3, with TRBD2 as a possible D gene (5 bases). V was pared by 11 bases and J by 4 bases, with 16 bases between. The CDR3 has 13 residues. CDR1 is SGHVT, CDR2 SQSDAQ, per germline. The CDR3 here is CAQDSLESDTQYF. The CDR3 DNA is TGTGCCCAGGACTCCCTCGAGTCAGATACGCAGTATTTT. The full variable domain, its missing parts supplied by reference TRBV7-4 and TRBJ2-3, is GAGVSQSPRYKVAKRGRDVALRCDSISGHVTLYWYRQTLGQGSEVLTYSQSDAQRDKSGRPSGRFSAERPERSVSTLKIQRTEQGDSAVYLCAQDSLESDTQYFGPGTRLTVL.

The chain employs TRBV6-8 and TRBJ1-2; D might be TRBD1 (5 bases). V was shortened by 0 bases and J by 4 bases, with 15 bases between the two germline ends. This CDR3 is built from 16 residues. Germline CDR1 MNHGY, CDR2 SAAAGT. As DNA, the CDR3 is TGTGCCAGCAGTTACTCGGTGGGGGGATTCGTCTATGGCTACACCTTC. As protein: CASSYSVGGFVYGYTF.

This clonotype is medium-sized (0.01 to 0.1%) within its sample. The rearrangement uses TRBV7-3 and TRBJ1-5, with D hard to call. Trimming cost V 5 bases and J 6 bases, with 14 bases left between them. Germline CDR1 SGHTA, CDR2 FQGTGA. The CDR3 runs to 14 residues. The CDR3 here is CASSPNPTGQPQHF. In nucleotides, the CDR3 is TGTGCCAGCAGCCCTAACCCGACGGGTCAGCCCCAGCATTTT.

J is TRBJ2-1 and V is TRBV11-2, with D possibly matching TRBD1 (5 bases). Germline values: CDR1 SGHAT, CDR2 FQNNGV. The CDR3 is 16 amino acids. Trimming took 1 base from V and 3 from J, leaving 13 bases between them. The chain's CDR3 is CASSLVVGALYNEQFF. Here the CDR3 DNA reads TGTGCCAGCAGCTTAGTAGTAGGGGCTCTCTACAATGAGCAGTTCTTC.

The V gene is TRBV12-3 or TRBV12-4, the J gene TRBJ2-7; D uncertain. The CDR3 runs 12 residues. Deletions cut 6 bases from V and 0 bases from J, with 6 bases between. The CDR3 spells CASRWGSYEQYF. CDR3 coding DNA: TGTGCCAGCAGGTGGGGCTCCTACGAGCAGTACTTC.

The chain joins TRBV7-2 to TRBJ2-1, with TRBD2 identical over 7 bases. The CDR3 sequence is 16 residues long. Germline V gene data show CDR1 as SGHTA and CDR2 as FQGNSA. V was clipped by 2 bases and J by 8 bases; unmatched bases: 12. The CDR3 here is CASSLTGAGAGYEQFF. The DNA for the CDR3 is TGTGCCAGCAGCTTAACCGGCGCGGGAGCGGGCTATGAGCAGTTCTTC.

This clonotype occurred many times. This chain connects TRBV5-1 to TRBJ2-2, with D unresolved. The germline CDR1 and CDR2 sequences are SGHRS and YFSETQ. The V and J ends lost 9 bases and 1 base respectively, with 10 bases between them. The CDR3 spans 13 residues. The CDR3 bases are TGCGCCACCTCGGAGAAGAACACCGGGGAGCTGTTTTTT. Protein: CATSEKNTGELFF.

V and J are TRBV12-3 or TRBV12-4 and TRBJ2-2, with D perhaps TRBD1 (6 bases). The CDR3 contains 15 residues. V shed 3 bases and J shed 4 bases, with 12 bases lying between them. As DNA, the CDR3 is TGTGCCAGCAGTTTCTTTCAGGGGAGCACCGGGGAGCTGTTTTTT. It codes for CASSFFQGSTGELFF.

The chain couples TRBV28 to TRBJ2-4, with 11 bases that match TRBD2. The assigned J gene may be wrong: the sequence end matches TRBJ2-1 better. Germline V gene lookup returns CDR1 MDHEN and CDR2 SYDVKM. The CDR3 length is 17 residues. CDR3 residues: CASSLVAGGPISNEQFF. DNA for the CDR3: TGTGCCAGCAGTTTGGTAGCGGGGGGGCCTATCTCCAATGAGCAGTTCTTC.

This clonotype was counted at least ten times. The chain carries TRBV19 and TRBJ2-3; 7 bases map to TRBD2. V gave up 6 bases and J gave up 0 bases; unmatched junction bases: 6. CDR1 and CDR2 from the germline V gene are LNHDA and SQIVND (reference sequence). The CDR3 has 15 residues. In DNA, the CDR3 is TGTGCCAGTAGCCCTAGCGGTTCTAGCACAGATACGCAGTATTTT. Translated, it gives CASSPSGSSTDTQYF. Full variable domain (remainder filled in from reference TRBV19 and TRBJ2-3): DGGITQSPKYLFRKEGQNVTLSCEQNLNHDAMYWYRQDPGQGLRLIYYSQIVNDFQKGDIAEGYSVSREKKESFPLTVTSAQKNPTAFYLCASSPSGSSTDTQYFGPGTRLTVL.

V and J are TRBV7-2 and TRBJ2-7; 9 bases agree with TRBD1. The DNA end is a closer match to TRBJ2-1, so the J assignment may be wrong. CDR3 length: 15 amino acids. The V gene's germline CDR1 is SGHTA and CDR2 FQGNSA. CDR3 coding DNA: TGTGCCAGCAGCCTGACTACGGGACAGGGCAATGAGCAGTTCTTC. Amino acid sequence: CASSLTTGQGNEQFF.

V is TRBV7-3 and J is TRBJ2-3; 8 bases agree with TRBD2. Near its end, the DNA agrees better with TRBJ2-7, so the J call may be wrong. CDR3 length equals 15 residues. Germline loops: CDR1 SGHTA, CDR2 FQGTGA. The CDR3 bases are TGTGCCAGCAGCCCCTTAGCGGGGTCCTACAATGAGCAGTACTTC. Translated: CASSPLAGSYNEQYF.

The count of this clonotype is one. Here the CDR3 DNA reads TGTGCCAGCAGCGTACCTCCGGGGGGAGGAGATGAGCAGTTCTTC. Encoded protein: CASSVPPGGGDEQFF. This rearrangement joins TRBV9 to TRBJ2-1, with 7 bases fitting TRBD2. The CDR3 has 15 residues. CDR1 and CDR2 (germline): SGDLS, YYNGEE. Germline trimming cut 1 base from V and 8 bases from J; bases unmatched to any gene: 9.